This T cell receptor (beta chain) was obtained from a study of blood T cell repertoires in COVID-19 (TCRdb year 2020). Some background on the complete study: Samples covering the acute and convalescent phases of COVID-19 were provided by collaborators in the United States, Italy and Spain. Sample metadata almost always included a de-identified subject ID, COVID-19 status, age in years and sex. The repertoires were released in a freely available public database meant as a resource for research on the immune response to SARS-CoV-2. Where HLA class I and class II types were available, the types were taken from metadata supplied by the sample provider, not from assay-based typing. The dataset comprised deeply sampled blood TCRbeta repertoires from subjects exposed to, actively infected with, or recovered from COVID-19. The samples were drawn from the first 160 participants of the ongoing ImmuneRACE study and from 950 to 1,500 subjects provided by 6 global collaborators. The material from the prospective study consisted of cDNA or gDNA derived from T cells, B-cell-depleted T cells, or PBMCs. Overall study results and their limits: Clinical and demographic metadata were provided uncurated, with the amount varying by source and participant.

Participants in the prospective study were aged 18 to 89 years, lived in 24 United States geographic areas, and enrolled through a virtual design. Cohort assignment in the prospective study relied on participant-reported clinical history from a screening survey and a study questionnaire. For ImmuneRACE Cohort 3, a participant was defined as recovered based on two consecutive negative NP/OP PCR tests, clearance by a healthcare professional, or resolution of symptoms. Each participant in the prospective study had whole blood, serum and a nasopharyngeal or oropharyngeal swab collected by mobile phlebotomists. Over a roughly two-month period, participants in the prospective study had the option of providing additional blood draws and questionnaires. Before DNA extraction, prospective study blood samples were shipped either frozen or at room temperature. From its cysteine to its phenylalanine, the CDR3 spans 15 amino acids. Only the CDR3 part of the read is kept: 45 bases, read in frame from the first base. CDR1 and CDR2, per the germline V gene, are LGHNA and YNFKEQ. Deletion took 4 bases off V and 0 bases off J, with a span of 9 bases between the germline ends.

The immunoSEQ Assay, a bias-controlled multiplex PCR, was used to amplify TCRbeta CDR3 regions from genomic DNA. Under the source paper's analysis protocol: The number of nucleated cells in each sample was estimated by amplification of reference gene primers within the assay. To quantify the absolute abundance of each unique TCRbeta CDR3 rearrangement, sequence reads were collapsed and filtered. For each sample, productive Simpson clonality was calculated as the square root of Simpson's diversity index over productive rearrangements. Drawn from immuneACCESS, this table holds only the in-frame rearrangements with V and J called that TCRdb kept. Clones are partly lost; checked studies trace under half to an unresolved V gene and leave the rest unexplained. Clone size and the V and J calls come from that table; the DNA yielded D and trimming. The sample profile shows roughly 180,000 clones; 80% to 90% of them were found once. The ten largest clones capture 10% to 15% of the sample.

With regard to this clone: Its antigen has not been determined. No base qualities exist here, and no much larger clone lies one base off it.

The sample comprised PBMCs or T cells enriched from blood (not recorded which). The source of this sequence is a middle-aged man who had recovered from COVID-19. The sequence is built from TRBV4-2 and TRBJ2-2; 6 matching bases give a weak D call of TRBD1. DNA sequence: TGTGCCAGCAGCCCAGGGGTCGCGAACACCGGGGAGCTGTTTTTT. Its translation is CASSPGVANTGELFF.